This T cell receptor (beta chain) comes out of a study of T cell changes during pregnancy in multiple sclerosis (dated by TCRdb to between 2018 and 2021). Broadly, across the study: Changes in the T cell repertoire over the course of pregnancy were examined in this study in women with multiple sclerosis.

Deletion took 3 bases off V and 3 bases off J, with a span of 19 bases between the germline ends. The CDR3 sequence holds 17 residues, the cysteine and phenylalanine included. Just the 51-base CDR3 DNA is kept, in frame starting at base 1. For CDR1 and CDR2, the germline V gene lists SGHRS and YFSETQ. Preparation of the library involved the immunoSEQ multiplex PCR assay. Entries here come from immuneACCESS through TCRdb and include only in-frame sequences with V and J called. Some clones fail to appear in such tables; in the studies checked, an unresolved V gene covers under half of the shortfall, and the cause of the remainder is unknown. Recorded for this sample are 75,000 to 90,000 clones; over 85% of them occurred a single time. Of the sample, around 0.2% is held by the ten largest clones. For this clone: Its antigen is unknown. No base quality information exists; no much larger clone differs at one position.

The origin of this receptor is a female donor with multiple sclerosis, enrolled in a pregnancy study. The input for sequencing was CD4+ T cells from peripheral blood mononuclear cells, taken before pregnancy. Recombination joined TRBV5-1 with TRBJ1-5; perhaps TRBD1 is the D gene, with 6 bases matching. This receptor has the CDR3 CASSSNREGRNNQPQHF. In nucleotide form, the sequence is TGCGCCAGCAGCTCCAACAGGGAAGGTAGAAACAATCAGCCCCAGCATTTT.